The 27 T cell receptor beta chains presented below share a single source sample, sequenced in a study of regulatory T cells in long-lasting Graves disease. Library construction for TCR beta used iRepertoire HTBI primers and Arm-PCR of CDR3 regions. TCRdb used MiXCR to reprocess the multiplex PCR reads, holding one entry per CDR3 protein. The repertoire consists of fewer than 350,000 distinct CDR3 sequences, with more than 15% occurring once and the leading ten covering 38%. The time point denotes: newly diagnosed GD, antithyroid drugs for less than 3 months. The TCR library used RNA extracted from PBMCs. This sample comprised peripheral blood mononuclear cells (PBMCs), obtained at new diagnosis, from a patient treated with antithyroid drugs. The receptor set was obtained from a female donor with Graves disease.

This clonotype appeared many times. The genes are TRBV19 and TRBJ1-4; a possible D gene is TRBD1 (6 bases). Germline V gives CDR1 LNHDA, CDR2 SQIVND (reference sequence). This CDR3 region has 13 residues. Deletions cut 9 bases from V and 8 bases from J, with 16 bases between. In nucleotides, the CDR3 is TGTGCCAGCGAACGGTTTCAGGGGGAAAAACTGTTTTTT. Translated: CASERFQGEKLFF.

This clonotype was counted many times. The chain couples TRBV2 to TRBJ2-6; possibly TRBD2 for D (5 bases). The V gene lost 5 bases and the J gene lost 2 bases, with 16 bases spanning the gap. The CDR3 has 17 amino acids. CDR1 is SNHLY, CDR2 FYNNEI, per germline. The CDR3 here is CASSREQAVTGANVLTF. The DNA for the CDR3 is TGTGCCAGCAGTAGGGAGCAGGCGGTAACTGGGGCCAACGTCCTGACTTTC.

This clonotype was seen ten or more times. The rearrangement uses TRBV15 and TRBJ1-5, with D unclear. This CDR3 region has 15 residues. Germline CDR1 is LNHNV and CDR2 is YYDKDF (reference sequence). Trimming took off 0 bases at V and 5 bases at J, with 11 bases between the two ends. CDR3 coding DNA: TGTGCCACCAGCAGAGATGAGTTTTCGGATCAGCCCCAGCATTTT. It is translated as CATSRDEFSDQPQHF.

The V call is TRBV7-2, the J call TRBJ2-7; TRBD2 is a possible D gene (6 bases). The V end lost 3 bases, the J end lost 3 bases, and 15 bases lay between the germline ends. The CDR3 has 15 amino acids. Germline values: CDR1 SGHTA, CDR2 FQGNSA. DNA for the CDR3: TGTGCCAGCAGCTTTGGGGCCTCGCGGGGCTACGAGCAGTACTTC. Translation gives CASSFGASRGYEQYF.

Many counts were recorded for this clonotype. The chain recombines TRBV5-1 with TRBJ2-7, with 7 bases matching TRBD1. V was clipped by 0 bases and J by 3 bases; unmatched bases: 3. The CDR3 is 14 residues long. Germline V CDR1 and CDR2: SGHRS, YFSETQ. CDR3 residues: CASSLAGTDYEQYF. CDR3 nucleotide sequence: TGCGCCAGCAGCTTGGCCGGGACAGACTACGAGCAGTACTTC. The full variable domain, rest sourced from reference TRBV5-1 and TRBJ2-7, is KAGVTQTPRYLIKTRGQQVTLSCSPISGHRSVSWYQQTPGQGLQFLFEYFSETQRNKGNFPGRFSGRQFSNSRSEMNVSTLELGDSALYLCASSLAGTDYEQYFGPGTRLTVT.

This clonotype was seen a handful of times. The rearrangement uses TRBV20-1 and TRBJ2-1; 8 bases align to TRBD2. From germline, CDR1 is DFQATT and CDR2 SNEGSKA (reference sequence). CDR3 size: 13 residues. The junction had 4 bases not matched to a gene; V was cut back by 5 bases and J by 4 bases. The CDR3 nucleotides read TGCAGTGCTGGAGCGGGAGTTTACAATGAGCAGTTCTTC. This sequence encodes CSAGAGVYNEQFF.

Many counts were recorded for this clonotype. This chain uses TRBV27 with TRBJ2-7; weak D call: TRBD1 (6 bases). CDR3 length equals 14 residues. Germline lookup yields CDR1 MNHEY and CDR2 SMNVEV (reference sequence). V lost 3 bases, J lost 6 bases, and 15 bases lay in between. The CDR3 protein is CASSLNRVISEQYF. For the CDR3, the DNA is TGTGCCAGCAGTTTGAACAGGGTAATCAGCGAGCAGTACTTC.

This clonotype occurred many times. The genes are TRBV28 and TRBJ2-1, with D perhaps matching TRBD2 (6 bases). Trimming removed 5 bases from V and 3 bases from J, with 8 bases in between. CDR3 length equals 13 residues. Germline V gene lookup returns CDR1 MDHEN and CDR2 SYDVKM. CDR3 amino acids: CASSTGLYNEQFF. As DNA, the CDR3 is TGTGCCAGCAGTACGGGACTCTACAATGAGCAGTTCTTC.

This clonotype was seen a handful of times. The chain couples TRBV6-6 to TRBJ1-5, with D uncertain. Germline CDR1 reads MNHNY; CDR2 reads SVGAGI (reference sequence). The CDR3 runs to 15 residues. Trimming cost V 0 bases and J 3 bases, with 9 bases left between them. As DNA, the CDR3 is TGTGCCAGCAGTTACTCGAGAGGGAACAATCAGCCCCAGCATTTT. It codes for CASSYSRGNNQPQHF.

Points on this clonotype: Being one base from a much bigger clone, this may be a read error. This rearrangement joins TRBV2 to TRBJ1-5, with D hard to call. The CDR3 totals 13 residues. Germline CDR1 reads SNHLY; CDR2 reads FYNNEI. CDR3 amino acids: CAGRRGPNQPQHF. The DNA for the CDR3 is TGTGCCGGCAGGAGAGGACCTAATCAGCCCCAGCATTTT.

This clonotype came up many times. This chain connects TRBV19 to TRBJ2-1; the match to TRBD2 covers 7 bases. This CDR3 is 17 amino acids long. J was trimmed by 0 bases and V by 3 bases; bases with no gene match: 8. Germline-derived CDR1 and CDR2 are LNHDA and SQIVND (reference sequence). The CDR3 sequence: CASSIRSRGSSYNEQFF. The CDR3 DNA follows: TGTGCCAGTAGTATTAGGAGTCGCGGGAGCTCCTACAATGAGCAGTTCTTC.

Turning to this clonotype: A much more abundant neighbour one base away suggests this may be a read error. V gene TRBV6-2 or TRBV6-3 combines with J gene TRBJ2-3, with 14 bases aligning to TRBD2. The trim removed 5 bases at V and 11 bases at J, leaving 12 bases unmatched. The CDR3 sequence is 16 residues long. Germline CDR1 reads MNHEY; CDR2 reads SVGEGT. The CDR3 protein is CASSPISGTSGSRQYF. CDR3 coding DNA: TGTGCCAGCAGTCCTATTTCCGGGACTAGCGGGAGTAGGCAGTATTTT.

This clonotype was recorded at least ten times. The rearrangement uses TRBV3-1 and TRBJ1-1, with a possible D match to TRBD1 (5 bases). The CDR3 consists of 16 residues. Germline assignment: CDR1 LGHDT and CDR2 YNNKEL (reference sequence). V was clipped by 4 bases and J by 4 bases, with 19 bases between them. The CDR3 nucleotides are TGTGCCAGCAGCCCCTTACCGGGACTTTACACCACTGAAGCTTTCTTT. Translation gives CASSPLPGLYTTEAFF.

This clonotype was seen a few times. The rearrangement joins TRBV29-1 to TRBJ2-7, with 10 bases identical to TRBD1. Germline V gene lookup returns CDR1 SQVTM and CDR2 ANQGSEA. This CDR3 spans 13 amino acids. Unmatched junction bases numbered 4, after V lost 3 bases and J lost 5 bases. CDR3 in DNA: TGCAGCGTTGAGGGACAGGGGCAGGACGAGCAGTACTTC. Its protein product is CSVEGQGQDEQYF.

The chain carries TRBV7-9 and TRBJ1-3, with D uncertain. V was pared by 1 base and J by 4 bases, with 14 bases between. This CDR3 has 16 amino acids. Germline-derived CDR1 and CDR2 are SEHNR and FQNEAQ (reference sequence). The CDR3 bases are TGTGCCAGCAGCTTAGTTGGCCAGTGGATGGGAAACACCATATATTTT. This codes for CASSLVGQWMGNTIYF.

Comment on this clonotype: This may be a read error, as it is one base from a much larger clone. The genes are TRBV18 and TRBJ2-1; D is unclear. The V end was cut by 4 bases, the J end by 0 bases, with 7 bases between. This CDR3 has 14 amino acids. CDR1 is KGHSH, CDR2 LQKENI, per germline. CDR3 DNA: TGTGCCAGCTCACTAGTAATCTCCTACAATGAGCAGTTCTTC. Protein product: CASSLVISYNEQFF. The full variable domain, in which reference TRBV18 and TRBJ2-1 provide the parts outside the CDR3, is NAGVMQNPRHLVRRRGQEARLRCSPMKGHSHVYWYRQLPEEGLKFMVYLQKENIIDESGMPKERFSAEFPKEGPSILRIQQVVRGDSAAYFCASSLVISYNEQFFGPGTRLTVL.

At least ten counts were recorded for this clonotype. V usage is TRBV4-1 and J usage is TRBJ1-2; no reliable D call. The CDR3 consists of 15 residues. The V and J ends lost 1 base and 2 bases respectively, with 11 bases between them. CDR1 and CDR2 from the germline V gene are MGHRA and YSYEKL. The CDR3 loop is CASSQGDVFNYGYTF. Written as DNA, the CDR3 is TGCGCCAGCAGCCAAGGCGACGTATTCAACTATGGCTACACCTTC.

This clonotype was counted many times. The J gene is TRBJ1-5, the V gene TRBV2; D remains unclear. Germline assignment: CDR1 SNHLY and CDR2 FYNNEI. The V end was cut by 3 bases, the J end by 7 bases, with 13 bases between. There are 14 residues in the CDR3. CDR3 nucleotides: TGTGCCAGCAGTGACGGAAGCCGCCGGCAGCCCCAGCATTTT. Its translation: CASSDGSRRQPQHF. Complete variable domain (other parts from reference TRBV2 and TRBJ1-5): EPEVTQTPSHQVTQMGQEVILRCVPISNHLYFYWYRQILGQKVEFLVSFYNNEISEKSEIFDDQFSVERPDGSNFTLKIRSTKLEDSAMYFCASSDGSRRQPQHFGDGTRLSIL.

This clonotype has ten or more counts. This chain joins TRBV12-3 or TRBV12-4 and TRBJ2-1; TRBD2 aligns across 14 bases. Trimming took 11 bases from V and 10 from J; bases not matched to a gene: 19. The CDR3 is 17 amino acids. The CDR3: CACYAVGGTSGSGEQFF. CDR3 nucleotide sequence: TGTGCCTGCTATGCGGTGGGGGGGACTAGCGGGAGTGGAGAGCAGTTCTTC.

This clonotype occurred many times. The rearrangement links TRBV27 to TRBJ2-2; 14 bases fit TRBD2. This CDR3 is 17 amino acids long. Germline CDR1 and CDR2: MNHEY and SMNVEV (reference sequence). The junction had 6 bases not matched to a gene; V was cut back by 5 bases and J by 4 bases. CDR3 nucleotide sequence: TGTGCCAGCAGTCCACGACTAGCGGGAGGGGGCACCGGGGAGCTGTTTTTT. Its translation is CASSPRLAGGGTGELFF.

This rearrangement joins TRBV9 to TRBJ2-7; 8 nucleotides match TRBD2. With 4 bases clipped from V and 4 bases from J, the junction kept 7 bases outside the gene matches. This CDR3 is built from 14 residues. CDR1 and CDR2 from the germline V gene are SGDLS and YYNGEE. The CDR3 bases are TGTGCCAGCAGCCCCGGGGGGGGGGATTACGAGCAGTACTTC. It yields the protein CASSPGGGDYEQYF. The variable domain in full, completed from reference TRBV9 and TRBJ2-7, reads DSGVTQTPKHLITATGQRVTLRCSPRSGDLSVYWYQQSLDQGLQFLIQYYNGEERAKGNILERFSAQQFPDLHSELNLSSLELGDSALYFCASSPGGGDYEQYFGPGTRLTVT.

At least ten counts were recorded for this clonotype. The V call is TRBV5-1, the J call TRBJ2-2; 7 positions match TRBD1. V shed 4 bases and J 5 bases; nucleotides not matched to a gene: 17. CDR3 length: 18 amino acids. Germline loops: CDR1 SGHRS, CDR2 YFSETQ. DNA of the CDR3: TGCGCCAGCAGCCCGTTGACAGGGCACGTCCTTCCGACCGGGGAGCTGTTTTTT. It specifies CASSPLTGHVLPTGELFF. Variable domain in full (rest from reference TRBV5-1 and TRBJ2-2): KAGVTQTPRYLIKTRGQQVTLSCSPISGHRSVSWYQQTPGQGLQFLFEYFSETQRNKGNFPGRFSGRQFSNSRSEMNVSTLELGDSALYLCASSPLTGHVLPTGELFFGEGSRLTVL.

This clonotype occurred many times. The gene calls are TRBV18 and TRBJ2-1; D gene uncertain. Germline V gene sequence: CDR1 KGHSH, CDR2 LQKENI. The CDR3 sequence is 12 residues long. Trimming removed 8 bases at V and 8 bases at J, with 13 bases between. The CDR3 sequence: CASSPLGDEQFF. The CDR3 DNA reads as TGTGCCAGCAGCCCCTTGGGCGATGAGCAGTTCTTC.

This clonotype was recorded many times. This chain joins TRBV11-2 and TRBJ2-4; 9 positions match TRBD1. The V gene's germline CDR1 is SGHAT and CDR2 FQNNGV. Trimming removed 7 bases from V and 1 base from J; junction bases left unmatched: 5. This CDR3 comprises 15 residues. The CDR3 here is CASTVQGAAKNIQYF. The CDR3 DNA sequence: TGTGCCAGCACCGTACAGGGGGCCGCCAAAAACATTCAGTACTTC. The full variable domain, rest sourced from reference TRBV11-2 and TRBJ2-4, is EAGVAQSPRYKIIEKRQSVAFWCNPISGHATLYWYQQILGQGPKLLIQFQNNGVVDDSQLPKDRFSAERLKGVDSTLKIQPAKLEDSAVYLCASTVQGAAKNIQYFGAGTRLSVL.

This chain joins TRBV6-1 and TRBJ1-5; 8 nucleotides match TRBD1. The CDR3 sequence is 17 residues long. Germline V gives CDR1 MNHNS, CDR2 SASEGT. With V trimmed by 6 bases and J by 2 bases, 12 bases remained unmatched. CDR3 DNA: TGTGCCAGCAGAAACGAGGTCGACAGGGGCCGCAATCAGCCCCAGCATTTT. Translating it yields CASRNEVDRGRNQPQHF.

This clonotype was observed a handful of times. The chain joins TRBV20-1 to TRBJ2-7; 9 nucleotides line up with TRBD1. The CDR3 runs 15 residues. CDR1 and CDR2 (germline): DFQATT, SNEGSKA (reference sequence). With V trimmed by 0 bases and J by 4 bases, 7 bases remained unmatched. Here the CDR3 reads CSARDLLDRGYEQYF. CDR3 nucleotides: TGCAGTGCTAGAGATCTTCTGGACAGGGGTTACGAGCAGTACTTC.

The sample holds many counts of this clonotype. The rearrangement uses TRBV29-1 and TRBJ2-5; D call uncertain. V lost 6 bases to trimming and J lost 2 bases, with 10 bases between them. The germline V gene encodes CDR1 SQVTM and CDR2 ANQGSEA. There are 12 residues in the CDR3. CDR3 amino acids: CSVGRKQETQYF. The CDR3 nucleotides read TGCAGCGTAGGTAGAAAACAAGAGACCCAGTACTTC.